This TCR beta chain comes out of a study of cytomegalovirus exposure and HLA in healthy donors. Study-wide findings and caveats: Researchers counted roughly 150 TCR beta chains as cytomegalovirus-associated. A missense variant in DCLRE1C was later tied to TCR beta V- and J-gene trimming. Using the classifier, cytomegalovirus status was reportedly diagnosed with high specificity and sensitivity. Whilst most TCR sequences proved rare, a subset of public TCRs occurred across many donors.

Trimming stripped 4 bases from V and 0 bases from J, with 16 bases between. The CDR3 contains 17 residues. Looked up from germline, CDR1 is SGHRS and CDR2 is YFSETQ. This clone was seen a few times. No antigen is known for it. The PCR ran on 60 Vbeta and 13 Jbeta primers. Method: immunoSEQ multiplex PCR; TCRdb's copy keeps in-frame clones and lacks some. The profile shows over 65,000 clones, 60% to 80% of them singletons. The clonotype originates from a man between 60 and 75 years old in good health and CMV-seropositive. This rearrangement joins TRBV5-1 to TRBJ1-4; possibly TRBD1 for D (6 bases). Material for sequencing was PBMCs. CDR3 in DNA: TGCGCCAGCAGCCCTTCGACAGGACCTGCAACTAATGAAAAACTGTTTTTT. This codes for CASSPSTGPATNEKLFF.